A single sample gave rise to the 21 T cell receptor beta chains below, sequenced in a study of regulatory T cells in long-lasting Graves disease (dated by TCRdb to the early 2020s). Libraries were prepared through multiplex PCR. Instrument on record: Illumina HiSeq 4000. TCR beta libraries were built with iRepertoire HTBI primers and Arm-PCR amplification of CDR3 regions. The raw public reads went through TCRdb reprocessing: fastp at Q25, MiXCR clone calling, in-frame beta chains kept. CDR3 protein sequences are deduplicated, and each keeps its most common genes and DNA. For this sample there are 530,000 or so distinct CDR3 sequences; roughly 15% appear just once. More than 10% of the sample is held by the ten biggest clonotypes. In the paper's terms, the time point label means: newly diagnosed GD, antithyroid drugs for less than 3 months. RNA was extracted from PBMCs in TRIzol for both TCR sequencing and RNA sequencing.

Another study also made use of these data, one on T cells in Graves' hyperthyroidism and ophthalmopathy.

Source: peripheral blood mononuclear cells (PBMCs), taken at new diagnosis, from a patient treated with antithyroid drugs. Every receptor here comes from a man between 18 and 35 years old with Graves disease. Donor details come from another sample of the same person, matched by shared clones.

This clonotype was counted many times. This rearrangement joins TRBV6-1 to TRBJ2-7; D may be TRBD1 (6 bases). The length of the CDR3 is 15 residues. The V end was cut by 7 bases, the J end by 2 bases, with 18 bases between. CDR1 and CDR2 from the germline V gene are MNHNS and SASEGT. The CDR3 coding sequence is TGTGCCAGCAACCGACAGGTAATCGGTACCTACGAGCAGTACTTC. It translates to CASNRQVIGTYEQYF.

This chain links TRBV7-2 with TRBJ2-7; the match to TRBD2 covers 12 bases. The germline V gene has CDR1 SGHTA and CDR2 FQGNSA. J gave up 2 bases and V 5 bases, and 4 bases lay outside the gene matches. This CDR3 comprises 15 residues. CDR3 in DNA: TGTGCCAGCAGCGTAAGGACTAGCGGGGCCTACGAGCAGTACTTC. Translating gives CASSVRTSGAYEQYF.

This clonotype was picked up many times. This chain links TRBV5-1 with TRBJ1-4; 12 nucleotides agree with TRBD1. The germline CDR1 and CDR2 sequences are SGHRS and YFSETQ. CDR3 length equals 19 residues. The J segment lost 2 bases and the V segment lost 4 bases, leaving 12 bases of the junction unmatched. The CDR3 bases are TGCGCCAGCAGCGGCGACCGGGACAGGGGGCTGCGTACTAATGAAAAACTGTTTTTT. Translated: CASSGDRDRGLRTNEKLFF. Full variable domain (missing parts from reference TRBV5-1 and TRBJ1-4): KAGVTQTPRYLIKTRGQQVTLSCSPISGHRSVSWYQQTPGQGLQFLFEYFSETQRNKGNFPGRFSGRQFSNSRSEMNVSTLELGDSALYLCASSGDRDRGLRTNEKLFFGSGTQLSVL.

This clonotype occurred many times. The DNA for the CDR3 is TGTGCCACCCTAAGGCGGGGCGGTGGGGACAATGAGCAGTTCTTC. Its protein product is CATLRRGGGDNEQFF. V and J are TRBV7-9 and TRBJ2-1; possibly TRBD2 for D (6 bases). V was clipped by 10 bases and J by 5 bases, with 21 bases between them. CDR1 and CDR2 from the germline V gene are SEHNR and FQNEAQ (reference sequence). CDR3 length equals 15 residues.

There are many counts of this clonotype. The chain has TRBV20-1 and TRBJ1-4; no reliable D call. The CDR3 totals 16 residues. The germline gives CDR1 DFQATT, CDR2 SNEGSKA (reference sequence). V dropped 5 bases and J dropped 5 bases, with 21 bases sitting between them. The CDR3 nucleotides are TGCAGTGCTCCCGATTTGACGGCTGCCGTCAATGAAAAACTGTTTTTT. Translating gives CSAPDLTAAVNEKLFF.

CDR3 in amino acids: CAWRRGGTQYF. The CDR3 DNA follows: TGTGCCTGGAGACGGGGGGGGACCCAGTACTTC. The chain carries TRBV30 and TRBJ2-5; 8 nucleotides align to TRBD2. V lost 3 bases to trimming and J lost 7 bases; unmatched junction nucleotides: 1. The CDR3 covers 11 residues. Germline CDR1 GTSNPN, CDR2 SVGIG (reference sequence).

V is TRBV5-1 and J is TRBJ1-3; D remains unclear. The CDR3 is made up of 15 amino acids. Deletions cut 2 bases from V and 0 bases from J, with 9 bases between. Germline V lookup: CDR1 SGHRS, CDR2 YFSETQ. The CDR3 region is CASSLTVSSGNTIYF. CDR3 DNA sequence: TGCGCCAGCAGCTTAACGGTGAGCTCTGGAAACACCATATATTTT.

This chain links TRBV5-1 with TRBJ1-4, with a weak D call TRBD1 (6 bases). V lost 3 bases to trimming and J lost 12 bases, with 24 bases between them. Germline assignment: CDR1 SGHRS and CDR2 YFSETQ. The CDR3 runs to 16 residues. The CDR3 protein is CASSSGPTGALMQLFF. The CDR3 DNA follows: TGCGCCAGCAGCTCGGGCCCGACAGGCGCCCTTATGCAACTGTTTTTT.

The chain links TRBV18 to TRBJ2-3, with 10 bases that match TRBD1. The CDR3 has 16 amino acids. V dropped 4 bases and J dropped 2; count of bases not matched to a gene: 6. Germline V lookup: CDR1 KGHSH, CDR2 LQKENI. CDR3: CASSRSRQGATDTQYF. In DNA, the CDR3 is TGTGCCAGCTCACGCAGCCGACAGGGGGCCACAGATACGCAGTATTTT.

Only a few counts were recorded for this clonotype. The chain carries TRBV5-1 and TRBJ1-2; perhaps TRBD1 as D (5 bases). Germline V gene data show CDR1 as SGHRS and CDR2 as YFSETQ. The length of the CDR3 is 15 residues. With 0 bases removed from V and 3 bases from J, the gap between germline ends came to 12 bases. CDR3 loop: CASSLERVGDYGYTF. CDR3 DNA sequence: TGCGCCAGCAGCTTGGAAAGGGTGGGGGACTATGGCTACACCTTC.

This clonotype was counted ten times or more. The CDR3: CSASPDANTEAFF. The DNA for the CDR3 is TGCAGTGCTAGTCCCGACGCGAACACTGAAGCTTTCTTT. The chain recombines TRBV20-1 with TRBJ1-1; no firm D call. From germline, CDR1 is DFQATT and CDR2 SNEGSKA (reference sequence). Trimming removed 3 bases from V and 1 base from J, with 9 bases in between. The length of the CDR3 is 13 residues.

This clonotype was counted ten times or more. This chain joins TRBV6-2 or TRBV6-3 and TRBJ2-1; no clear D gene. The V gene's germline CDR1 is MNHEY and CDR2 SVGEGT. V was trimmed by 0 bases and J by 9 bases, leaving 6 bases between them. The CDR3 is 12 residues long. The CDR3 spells CASSYSALEQFF. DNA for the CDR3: TGTGCCAGCAGTTACTCTGCCCTTGAGCAGTTCTTC.

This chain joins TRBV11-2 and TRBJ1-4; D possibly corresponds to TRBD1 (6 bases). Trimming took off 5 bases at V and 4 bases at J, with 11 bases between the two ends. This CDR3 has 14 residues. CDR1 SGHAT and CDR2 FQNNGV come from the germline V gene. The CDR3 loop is CASSAQGDNEKLFF. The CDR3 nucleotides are TGTGCCAGCAGCGCACAGGGCGATAATGAAAAACTGTTTTTT.

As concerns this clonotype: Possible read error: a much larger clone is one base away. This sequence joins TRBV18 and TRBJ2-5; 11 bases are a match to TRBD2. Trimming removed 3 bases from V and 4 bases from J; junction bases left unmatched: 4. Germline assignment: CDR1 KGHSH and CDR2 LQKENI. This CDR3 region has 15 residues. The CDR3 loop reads CASSPTSGNRETQYF. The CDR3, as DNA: TGTGCCAGCTCACCGACTAGCGGGAACCGAGAGACCCAGTACTTC.

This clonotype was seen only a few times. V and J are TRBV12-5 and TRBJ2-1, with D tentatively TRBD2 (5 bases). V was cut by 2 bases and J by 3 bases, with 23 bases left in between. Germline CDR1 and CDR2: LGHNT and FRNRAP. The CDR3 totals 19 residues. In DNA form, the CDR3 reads TGTGCTAGTGGTTTGTCCCGAGGAAGCGGAAGGGCCCGCTACAATGAGCAGTTCTTC. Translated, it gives CASGLSRGSGRARYNEQFF.

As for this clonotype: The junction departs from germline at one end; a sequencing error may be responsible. In nucleotides, the CDR3 is TGTGGCAGCTCACACACAGCGGGAGGGCCGAGAAACACCGGGGAGCTGTTTTTT. Its translation is CGSSHTAGGPRNTGELFF. This rearrangement joins TRBV18 to TRBJ2-2; 10 bases align to TRBD2. The CDR3 loop spans 18 amino acids. Germline assignment: CDR1 KGHSH and CDR2 LQKENI.

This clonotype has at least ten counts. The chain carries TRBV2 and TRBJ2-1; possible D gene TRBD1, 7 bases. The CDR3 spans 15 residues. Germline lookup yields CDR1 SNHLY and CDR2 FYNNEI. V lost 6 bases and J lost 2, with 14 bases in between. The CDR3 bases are TGTGCCAGCAGGGAGGGGGCGGCTACCTACAATGAGCAGTTCTTC. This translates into CASREGAATYNEQFF.

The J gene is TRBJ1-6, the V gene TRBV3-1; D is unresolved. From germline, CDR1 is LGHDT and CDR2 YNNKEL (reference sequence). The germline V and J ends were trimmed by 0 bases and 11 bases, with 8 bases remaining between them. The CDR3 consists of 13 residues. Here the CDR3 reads CASSQELGTPLHF. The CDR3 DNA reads TGTGCCAGCAGCCAAGAACTAGGGACACCCCTCCACTTT.

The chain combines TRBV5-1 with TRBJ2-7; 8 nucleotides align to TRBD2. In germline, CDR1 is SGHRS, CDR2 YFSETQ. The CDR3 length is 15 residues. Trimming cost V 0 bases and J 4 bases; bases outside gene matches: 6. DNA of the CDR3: TGCGCCAGCAGCTTGGGAGGCGGGAGGTTGTACGAGCAGTACTTC. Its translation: CASSLGGGRLYEQYF.

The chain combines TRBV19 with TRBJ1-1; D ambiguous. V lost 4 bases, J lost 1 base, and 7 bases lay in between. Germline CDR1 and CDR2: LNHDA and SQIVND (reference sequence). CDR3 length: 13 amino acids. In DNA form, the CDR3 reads TGTGCCAGTAGTAGACGGGAGAACACTGAAGCTTTCTTT. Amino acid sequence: CASSRRENTEAFF.

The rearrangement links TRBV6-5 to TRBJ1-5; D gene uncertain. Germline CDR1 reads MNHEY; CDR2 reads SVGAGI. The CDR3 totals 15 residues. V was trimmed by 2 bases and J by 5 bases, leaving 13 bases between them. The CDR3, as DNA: TGTGCCAGCAGTTACATAGACGGAATTTATCAGCCCCAGCATTTT. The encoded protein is CASSYIDGIYQPQHF.